A selection of T cell receptor beta chains follows, all from one sample in a study of cytomegalovirus exposure and HLA in healthy donors. This table comes from immunoSEQ multiplex PCR, and its TCRdb copy is limited to in-frame clones, with some not included. The sample records approximately 190,000 clones, approximately 78% being singletons. The sequenced material came from PBMCs. Every receptor here comes from a woman aged 18-35 years in good health and CMV-seronegative. The CDR3 runs from the conserved cysteine through the conserved F or W. Fields, in order: CDR3 protein, CDR3 DNA, D gene, CDR3 length, J gene, clone size, V gene. D genes are given only for firm matches. A clone size is listed for some rows: how often the clone was seen (once, few, many), or a class if it is expanded.

CDR3 protein: CASRTGGGNTIYF; CDR3 DNA: TGTGCCAGCAGGACAGGGGGCGGAAACACCATATATTTT; D gene: TRBD1; CDR3 length: 13; J gene: TRBJ1-3; clone size: .; V gene: TRBV7-9
CDR3 protein: CASSLAGGLRTYEQYF; CDR3 DNA: TGTGCCAGCAGCTTAGCGGGGGGTCTCAGGACCTACGAGCAGTACTTC; D gene: .; CDR3 length: 16; J gene: TRBJ2-7; clone size: .; V gene: TRBV7-9
CDR3 protein: CASSHRTGAYEQYF; CDR3 DNA: TGTGCCAGCAGCCATCGGACAGGAGCCTACGAGCAGTACTTC; D gene: TRBD1; CDR3 length: 14; J gene: TRBJ2-7; clone size: .; V gene: TRBV14
CDR3 protein: CASSRQGAIDEAFF; CDR3 DNA: TGTGCCAGCAGCCGACAGGGTGCAATTGATGAAGCTTTCTTT; D gene: TRBD1; CDR3 length: 14; J gene: TRBJ1-1; clone size: .; V gene: TRBV11-3
CDR3 protein: CASIRDTEAFF; CDR3 DNA: TGTGCCAGTATACGCGACACTGAAGCTTTCTTT; D gene: .; CDR3 length: 11; J gene: TRBJ1-1; clone size: few; V gene: TRBV19
CDR3 protein: CASQGDYNSPLHF; CDR3 DNA: TGTGCCAGCCAAGGAGACTATAATTCACCCCTCCACTTT; D gene: .; CDR3 length: 13; J gene: TRBJ1-6; clone size: .; V gene: TRBV2
CDR3 protein: CASSLESRDRVGETQYF; CDR3 DNA: TGTGCCAGCAGCTTAGAGTCCCGGGACAGGGTCGGGGAGACCCAGTACTTC; D gene: TRBD1; CDR3 length: 17; J gene: TRBJ2-5; clone size: once; V gene: TRBV7-6
CDR3 protein: CASSEQVSYEQYF; CDR3 DNA: TGTGCCAGCAGTGAACAGGTATCCTACGAGCAGTACTTC; D gene: .; CDR3 length: 13; J gene: TRBJ2-7; clone size: .; V gene: TRBV2
CDR3 protein: CASSKNGPFGDEQYF; CDR3 DNA: TGTGCCAGCAGCAAAAATGGACCCTTCGGGGACGAGCAGTACTTC; D gene: .; CDR3 length: 15; J gene: TRBJ2-7; clone size: .; V gene: TRBV6-6
CDR3 protein: CASSFDRGYNEQFF; CDR3 DNA: TGTGCCAGCAGCTTTGACAGAGGCTACAATGAGCAGTTCTTC; D gene: .; CDR3 length: 14; J gene: TRBJ2-1; clone size: .; V gene: TRBV11-2
CDR3 protein: CASSRFGSLEKLFF; CDR3 DNA: TGTGCCAGTAGTCGATTCGGTTCGTTAGAAAAACTGTTTTTT; D gene: .; CDR3 length: 14; J gene: TRBJ1-4; clone size: .; V gene: TRBV19
CDR3 protein: CASSLRLAGGGNEQFF; CDR3 DNA: TGTGCCAGCAGCTTAAGACTAGCGGGGGGAGGCAATGAGCAGTTCTTC; D gene: TRBD2; CDR3 length: 16; J gene: TRBJ2-1; clone size: .; V gene: TRBV7-6
CDR3 protein: CASISSPRVNQPQHF; CDR3 DNA: TGTGCCAGCATCTCGTCCCCCAGGGTGAATCAGCCCCAGCATTTT; D gene: .; CDR3 length: 15; J gene: TRBJ1-5; clone size: .; V gene: TRBV11-2
CDR3 protein: CASSSTGTDRGEQYF; CDR3 DNA: TGTGCCAGCAGTTCTACCGGGACAGACCGGGGAGAGCAGTACTTC; D gene: TRBD1; CDR3 length: 15; J gene: TRBJ2-7; clone size: .; V gene: TRBV6-5
CDR3 protein: CASSQRRLAKETQYF; CDR3 DNA: TGTGCCAGCAGCCAGAGGAGACTAGCTAAAGAGACCCAGTACTTC; D gene: TRBD2; CDR3 length: 15; J gene: TRBJ2-5; clone size: .; V gene: TRBV7-8
CDR3 protein: CASSLGAGGPGTGELFF; CDR3 DNA: TGTGCCAGCAGCTTGGGCGCGGGAGGGCCGGGTACCGGGGAGCTGTTTTTT; D gene: TRBD2; CDR3 length: 17; J gene: TRBJ2-2; clone size: .; V gene: TRBV5-4
CDR3 protein: CAISSGTRGYEQYF; CDR3 DNA: TGTGCCATCAGTAGCGGGACTAGGGGGTACGAGCAGTACTTC; D gene: TRBD2; CDR3 length: 14; J gene: TRBJ2-7; clone size: few; V gene: TRBV10-3
CDR3 protein: CASSEWDRSYNEQFF; CDR3 DNA: TGTGCCAGCAGCGAGTGGGACAGATCTTACAATGAGCAGTTCTTC; D gene: TRBD1; CDR3 length: 15; J gene: TRBJ2-1; clone size: .; V gene: TRBV9
CDR3 protein: CASSYSGGANEQFF; CDR3 DNA: TGTGCCAGCAGTTATAGCGGGGGGGCCAATGAGCAGTTCTTC; D gene: TRBD2; CDR3 length: 14; J gene: TRBJ2-1; clone size: .; V gene: TRBV6-5
CDR3 protein: CASSWQELTNDSPLHF; CDR3 DNA: TGCGCCAGCAGCTGGCAGGAGTTGACTAATGATTCACCCCTCCACTTT; D gene: .; CDR3 length: 16; J gene: TRBJ1-6; clone size: .; V gene: TRBV5-1
CDR3 protein: CASSPTSGRLGNEQFF; CDR3 DNA: TGTGCCAGCAGCCCGACTAGCGGGAGATTGGGCAATGAGCAGTTCTTC; D gene: TRBD2; CDR3 length: 16; J gene: TRBJ2-1; clone size: .; V gene: TRBV9
CDR3 protein: CASSSGGEPIQYF; CDR3 DNA: TGTGCCAGCAGCTCAGGGGGCGAGCCCATTCAGTACTTC; D gene: TRBD1; CDR3 length: 13; J gene: TRBJ2-4; clone size: .; V gene: TRBV7-3
CDR3 protein: CATSRETGGKLFF; CDR3 DNA: TGTGCCACCAGCAGAGAGACAGGCGGAAAACTGTTTTTT; D gene: .; CDR3 length: 13; J gene: TRBJ1-4; clone size: .; V gene: TRBV15
CDR3 protein: CASSLELAGGDEQFF; CDR3 DNA: TGTGCCAGCAGCCTGGAACTAGCGGGAGGGGATGAGCAGTTCTTC; D gene: TRBD2; CDR3 length: 15; J gene: TRBJ2-1; clone size: once; V gene: TRBV5-4
CDR3 protein: CASSRGQGSEKLFF; CDR3 DNA: TGTGCCAGCAGTCGCGGACAGGGGAGTGAAAAACTGTTTTTT; D gene: TRBD1; CDR3 length: 14; J gene: TRBJ1-4; clone size: .; V gene: TRBV6-5
CDR3 protein: CASSITSGRGYEQYF; CDR3 DNA: TGCGCCAGCAGCATAACTAGCGGGAGAGGGTACGAGCAGTACTTC; D gene: TRBD2; CDR3 length: 15; J gene: TRBJ2-7; clone size: few; V gene: TRBV5-1
CDR3 protein: CASSPGTMEGYTF; CDR3 DNA: TGTGCCAGCAGCCCCGGGACAATGGAGGGCTACACCTTC; D gene: .; CDR3 length: 13; J gene: TRBJ1-2; clone size: .; V gene: TRBV6-5
CDR3 protein: CASSEGSKGYEQYF; CDR3 DNA: TGTGCCAGCAGTGAAGGAAGTAAGGGGTACGAGCAGTACTTC; D gene: .; CDR3 length: 14; J gene: TRBJ2-7; clone size: .; V gene: TRBV6-1
CDR3 protein: CASSPRLAGTDTQYF; CDR3 DNA: TGTGCCAGCAGCCCCCGCCTAGCGGGTACAGATACGCAGTATTTT; D gene: TRBD2; CDR3 length: 15; J gene: TRBJ2-3; clone size: .; V gene: TRBV5-6
CDR3 protein: CASSLGVNAGGEEKLFF; CDR3 DNA: TGTGCCAGCAGCTTAGGGGTTAATGCTGGGGGCGAAGAAAAACTGTTTTTT; D gene: .; CDR3 length: 17; J gene: TRBJ1-4; clone size: .; V gene: TRBV7-9